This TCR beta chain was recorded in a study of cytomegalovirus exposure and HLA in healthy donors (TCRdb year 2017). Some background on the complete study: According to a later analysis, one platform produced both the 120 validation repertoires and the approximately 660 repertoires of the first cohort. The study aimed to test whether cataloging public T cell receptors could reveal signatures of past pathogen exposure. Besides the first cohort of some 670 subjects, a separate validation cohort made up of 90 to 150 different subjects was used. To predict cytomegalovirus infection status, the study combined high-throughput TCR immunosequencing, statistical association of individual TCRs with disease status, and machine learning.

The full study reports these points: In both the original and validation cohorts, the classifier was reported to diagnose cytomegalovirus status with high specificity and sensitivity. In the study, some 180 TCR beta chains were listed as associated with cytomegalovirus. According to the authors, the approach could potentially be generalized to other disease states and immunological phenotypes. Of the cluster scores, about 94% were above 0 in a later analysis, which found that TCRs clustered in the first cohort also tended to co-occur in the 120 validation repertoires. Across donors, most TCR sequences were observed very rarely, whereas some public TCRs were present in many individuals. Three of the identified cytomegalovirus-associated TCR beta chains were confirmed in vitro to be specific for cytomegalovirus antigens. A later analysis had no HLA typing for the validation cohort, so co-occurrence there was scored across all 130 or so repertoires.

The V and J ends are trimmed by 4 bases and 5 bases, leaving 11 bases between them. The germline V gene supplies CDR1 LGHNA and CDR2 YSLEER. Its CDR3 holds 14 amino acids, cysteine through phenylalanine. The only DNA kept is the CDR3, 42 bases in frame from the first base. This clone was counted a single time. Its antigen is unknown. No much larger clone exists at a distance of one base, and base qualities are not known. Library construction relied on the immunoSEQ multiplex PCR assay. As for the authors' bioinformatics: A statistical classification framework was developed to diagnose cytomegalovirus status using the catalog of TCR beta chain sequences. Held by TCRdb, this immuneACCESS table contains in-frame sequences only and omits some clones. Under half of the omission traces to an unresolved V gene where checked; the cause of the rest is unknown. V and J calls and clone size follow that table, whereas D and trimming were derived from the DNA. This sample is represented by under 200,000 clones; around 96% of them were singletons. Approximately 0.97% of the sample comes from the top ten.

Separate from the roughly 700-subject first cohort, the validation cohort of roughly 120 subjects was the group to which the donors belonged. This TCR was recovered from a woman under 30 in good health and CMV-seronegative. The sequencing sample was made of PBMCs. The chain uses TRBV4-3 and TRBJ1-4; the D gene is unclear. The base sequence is TGCGCCAGCAGCCCAGATAGACTCAATGAAAAACTGTTTTTT. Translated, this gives CASSPDRLNEKLFF.